Included here is one T cell receptor beta chain sequence, with context. This clone's antigen is unknown. Base quality data are lacking; no much larger clone is found one base away. The data were taken from a study of spatial heterogeneity in lung cancer (dated by TCRdb to about 2019). Some background on the complete study: More beta-chain than alpha-chain transcripts were consistently detected, likely reflecting higher beta-chain transcript abundance. In the raw uncorrected reads, each unique combination of TCR and UMI appeared on average more than ten times. TCR alpha and beta repertoires were quantitatively compared across multiple tumor regions, matched nontumor lung and blood in non-small cell lung cancer. Nonsynonymous mutation counts, determined by whole-exome sequencing of tumor tissue, were related to features of the TCR repertoire. At surgery, hundreds of tumor regions, some 61 matched nontumor lung samples and 56 PBMC samples were TCR-sequenced for both alpha and beta chains.

The time point tag for this specimen amounts to: sample taken at primary tumor resection. Samples were obtained from 72 patients with early-stage, untreated non-small cell lung cancer from the lung TRACERx cohort. For TCR sequencing, whole RNA was extracted from tumor and nontumor lung tissue, or from cryopreserved PBMC samples, and no cell sorting was done. Only patients with enough RNA available from two or more tumor regions were chosen for TCR sequencing. Before selection, tumor and adjacent nontumor lung specimens were reviewed by a lung pathologist. To prepare the library, 5' RACE was applied. Sequencing was carried out with a NextSeq 500. The TCR library protocol attached a unique molecular identifier to each TCR cDNA molecule to allow correction of PCR and sequencing errors. The original methods were these. Decombinator tools were used for TCR identification, UMI-based error correction and CDR3 extraction. Expanded TCRs were defined as those above a frequency of 2 per 1,000, corresponding to the top 1% of the tumor frequency distribution. Renyi diversity was calculated using the R vegan package after each repertoire was subsampled 100 times to 5,000 TCRs. CDR3 similarity networks were constructed using string-kernel similarity of amino acid triplets, with links drawn between CDR3s whose pairwise similarity was above 0.82. The raw public reads went through TCRdb reprocessing: fastp at Q25, MiXCR clone calling, in-frame beta chains kept. Identical CDR3 proteins give one entry, which carries the most common genes and DNA. The V and J calls reflect TCRdb's pipeline rather than the authors' work. The sample table shows some 38,000 distinct CDR3 sequences, and around 3.1% are seen once. The ten largest clonotypes hold roughly 35% of the sample.

Via the germline V gene, CDR1 is MNHEY and CDR2 SVGAGI. The CDR3 measures 14 amino acids from cysteine to phenylalanine. Here the CDR3 DNA is all that survives: 42 bases in frame from base 1. A distance of 12 bases separates the germline ends of V and J, which lose 0 bases and 10 bases respectively. What the work shows at the level of the full study, not this receptor alone: Additional single-cell paired TCR alpha and beta sequencing was considered necessary to confirm, at a functional level, the hypothesis that regional TCRs recognize regional mutations.

The sequence was collected from a male donor with early-stage non-small cell lung cancer. The rearrangement joined TRBV6-5 to TRBJ1-4, with the D gene uncertain. The input for sequencing was normal lung tissue next to the tumor, taken at surgery. The CDR3 region: CASSYSTGVGKLFF. The DNA sequence is TGTGCCAGCAGTTACTCGACTGGGGTTGGAAAACTGTTTTTT.